Below are 22 T cell receptor beta chains sequenced from a single sample in a study of blood T cell repertoires in COVID-19. Only in-frame clones appear in the TCRdb table, and some are missing; sequencing was by immunoSEQ multiplex PCR. Of about 180,000 clones listed, approximately 84% are singletons. The material sequenced was peripheral blood. These TCRs come from a human donor in a cohort sampled during active COVID-19.

This sequence joins TRBV19 and TRBJ2-1, with 9 nucleotides matching TRBD2. J was trimmed by 5 bases and V by 3 bases; bases with no gene match: 11. CDR1 is LNHDA and CDR2 is SQIVND in the germline V gene (reference sequence). This CDR3 is built from 17 residues. The CDR3 here is CASSIGVGGGDHNEQFF. The CDR3 DNA follows: TGTGCCAGTAGTATCGGGGTCGGCGGGGGGGACCACAATGAGCAGTTCTTC.

The chain uses TRBV3-1 (or the pseudogene TRBV3-2) and TRBJ1-2, with 10 bases identical to TRBD1. The CDR3 is 17 amino acids. J lost 4 bases, V lost 1 base, and 9 bases had no gene match. The germline CDR1 and CDR2 sequences are LGHDT and YNNKEL (reference sequence). The CDR3 DNA reads TGTGCCAGCAGCCAAGCTCCAGGGACAGGGGAACTCTATGGCTACACCTTC. This encodes CASSQAPGTGELYGYTF.

The V gene is TRBV5-6, the J gene TRBJ1-2; 12 bases are shared with TRBD1. This CDR3 has 15 amino acids. J lost 7 bases, V lost 1 base, and 5 bases had no gene match. Per germline, CDR1 SGHDT and CDR2 YYEEEE. The CDR3 region is CASSLTGQGARGYTF. The CDR3 DNA reads TGTGCCAGCAGCTTGACGGGACAGGGGGCTCGTGGCTACACCTTC.

V is TRBV5-1 and J is TRBJ1-5; 9 bases align to TRBD1. V was clipped by 4 bases and J by 1 base; unmatched bases: 12. Germline CDR1 is SGHRS and CDR2 is YFSETQ. The CDR3 has 18 amino acids. CDR3 in amino acids: CASSLQPRTGESNQPQHF. The CDR3 region has the DNA TGCGCCAGCAGCCTACAGCCAAGGACAGGGGAAAGCAATCAGCCCCAGCATTTT.

V is TRBV7-6 and J is TRBJ2-2; 14 nucleotides agree with TRBD2. Germline CDR1 and CDR2: SGHVS and FNYEAQ. Trimming at V came to 5 bases and at J to 0 bases, leaving 11 bases not matched to a gene. The CDR3 totals 20 residues. The DNA of the CDR3 is TGTGCCAGCAGCCGGGGACTAGCGGGGGCGGGCGGAGCGAACACCGGGGAGCTGTTTTTT. Translation: CASSRGLAGAGGANTGELFF.

The chain couples TRBV27 to TRBJ2-2, with a weak D call TRBD2 (5 bases). The CDR3 runs 16 residues. Trimming cost V 1 base and J 1 base, with 10 bases left between them. Germline V gene data show CDR1 as MNHEY and CDR2 as SMNVEV (reference sequence). The CDR3 loop is CASSLLIRGNTGELFF. CDR3 DNA: TGTGCCAGCAGTTTATTAATACGGGGGAACACCGGGGAGCTGTTTTTT.

The V and J genes are TRBV18 and TRBJ1-1, with 8 bases that match TRBD1. Germline V CDR1 and CDR2: KGHSH, LQKENI. The CDR3 length is 14 residues. Trimming removed 6 bases from V and 4 bases from J; junction bases left unmatched: 7. This CDR3 is CASSYDRGSTEAFF. The CDR3 DNA reads as TGTGCCAGCTCGTACGACAGGGGAAGCACTGAAGCTTTCTTT.

This chain connects TRBV11-2 to TRBJ1-4, with D maybe TRBD1 (5 bases). The V gene's germline CDR1 is SGHAT and CDR2 FQNNGV. This CDR3 has 13 residues. Trimming took off 5 bases at V and 11 bases at J, with 15 bases between the two ends. CDR3 nucleotide sequence: TGTGCCAGCAGCCAGACACAAAAGGGGAAACTGTTTTTT. Translating gives CASSQTQKGKLFF.

The chain carries TRBV2 and TRBJ1-1; weak D call: TRBD1 (6 bases). Trimming took off 8 bases at V and 1 base at J, with 14 bases between the two ends. Germline V gene sequence: CDR1 SNHLY, CDR2 FYNNEI. There are 14 residues in the CDR3. CDR3 sequence reads: CASGADRTNTEAFF. In DNA form, the CDR3 reads TGTGCCAGCGGGGCTGACAGGACGAACACTGAAGCTTTCTTT.

The chain carries TRBV15 and TRBJ2-7; 7 bases are a match to TRBD1. CDR3 size: 14 residues. Germline CDR1 reads LNHNV; CDR2 reads YYDKDF (reference sequence). Trimming removed 5 bases from V and 1 base from J; junction bases left unmatched: 5. DNA of the CDR3: TGTGCCACCAGCCGTGACAGGGTATCCTACGAGCAGTACTTC. The encoded protein is CATSRDRVSYEQYF. The full variable domain, completed using reference TRBV15 and TRBJ2-7, is DAMVIQNPRYQVTQFGKPVTLSCSQTLNHNVMYWYQQKSSQAPKLLFHYYDKDFNNEADTPDNFQSRRPNTSFCFLDIRSPGLGDTAMYLCATSRDRVSYEQYFGPGTRLTVT.

This chain links TRBV27 with TRBJ1-2; no reliable D call. Germline V gene data show CDR1 as MNHEY and CDR2 as SMNVEV (reference sequence). The CDR3 contains 14 residues. Trimming removed 6 bases at V and 8 bases at J, with 19 bases between. The CDR3, as DNA: TGTGCCAGCAGCCAAACAGAGACGGGGTACGGCTACACCTTC. Translation: CASSQTETGYGYTF.

The chain combines TRBV27 with TRBJ1-5; 9 bases are a match to TRBD1. V lost 9 bases and J lost 6; bases outside the gene matches: 12. CDR3 length equals 15 residues. CDR1 MNHEY and CDR2 SMNVEV come from the germline V gene (reference sequence). The DNA of the CDR3 is TGTGCCAGGGAAACCGGACAGGGGAGGTTTCAGCCCCAGCATTTT. It codes for CARETGQGRFQPQHF.

This clone was detected once. V gene TRBV19 combines with J gene TRBJ2-1; 8 nucleotides match TRBD2. The CDR3 consists of 16 residues. Losses at the gene ends were 3 bases for V and 4 bases for J; bases not matched to a gene: 8. Germline-derived CDR1 and CDR2 are LNHDA and SQIVND (reference sequence). Here the CDR3 DNA reads TGTGCCAGTAGTATTCCCCGGGGGGGCTTGTACAATGAGCAGTTCTTC. This encodes CASSIPRGGLYNEQFF.

This clone has a handful of counts. The rearrangement links TRBV14 to TRBJ2-7; TRBD2 is a possible D gene (6 bases). This CDR3 is built from 15 residues. The germline V gene has CDR1 SGHDN and CDR2 FVKESK. The ends were cut back, 3 bases at V and 5 bases at J, with 17 bases in the middle. This CDR3 reads CASSQAGTRINEQYF. The CDR3 DNA reads as TGTGCCAGCAGCCAGGCCGGGACTCGTATTAACGAGCAGTACTTC.

The chain links TRBV5-1 to TRBJ1-4; 9 bases agree with TRBD1. Germline lookup yields CDR1 SGHRS and CDR2 YFSETQ. V gave up 7 bases and J gave up 8 bases; unmatched junction bases: 9. This CDR3 is 14 amino acids long. Here the CDR3 reads CASGRTGEGEKLFF. The CDR3 DNA reads as TGCGCCAGCGGCAGGACAGGGGAAGGGGAAAAACTGTTTTTT.

V usage is TRBV19 and J usage is TRBJ1-1; TRBD1 agrees at 9 bases. Germline values: CDR1 LNHDA, CDR2 SQIVND (reference sequence). The CDR3 covers 14 residues. Trimming at V came to 9 bases and at J to 0 bases, leaving 5 bases not matched to a gene. In DNA, the CDR3 is TGTGCCAGCCGGGACAGGGAAATGAACACTGAAGCTTTCTTT. This codes for CASRDREMNTEAFF.

V and J are TRBV29-1 and TRBJ2-2; 7 bases match TRBD1. The CDR3 is 12 residues long. CDR1 is SQVTM, CDR2 ANQGSEA, per germline. The trim removed 7 bases at V and 4 bases at J, leaving 3 bases unmatched. DNA for the CDR3: TGCAGCGCCGGACAGGCCACCGGGGAGCTGTTTTTT. This gives the protein CSAGQATGELFF.

This rearrangement joins TRBV11-2 to TRBJ2-7; 7 nucleotides match TRBD1. Germline V gives CDR1 SGHAT, CDR2 FQNNGV. The CDR3 totals 15 residues. V shed 5 bases and J 0 bases; nucleotides not matched to a gene: 7. The CDR3 sequence is CASSPGPGGSYEQYF. The CDR3 bases are TGTGCCAGCAGCCCAGGTCCAGGGGGCTCCTACGAGCAGTACTTC.

This clone appeared a few times. J is TRBJ2-7 and V is TRBV4-1; 9 bases map to TRBD1. V lost 1 base and J lost 4; bases outside the gene matches: 2. The CDR3 contains 14 residues. Germline loops: CDR1 MGHRA, CDR2 YSYEKL. The CDR3 sequence: CASSQGQGVYEQYF. For the CDR3, the DNA is TGCGCCAGCAGCCAAGGACAGGGGGTTTACGAGCAGTACTTC.

This clone was seen a handful of times. This chain joins TRBV11-2 and TRBJ2-7; no clear D gene. Trimming shortened V by 1 base and J by 3 bases, and 10 bases separated the two germline ends. This CDR3 is built from 14 residues. CDR1 and CDR2 from the germline V gene are SGHAT and FQNNGV. This chain's CDR3 is CASSLAPDYYEQYF. CDR3 DNA sequence: TGTGCCAGCAGCTTAGCACCAGATTACTACGAGCAGTACTTC. Combining the CDR3 with reference TRBV11-2 and TRBJ2-7 gives the whole variable domain EAGVAQSPRYKIIEKRQSVAFWCNPISGHATLYWYQQILGQGPKLLIQFQNNGVVDDSQLPKDRFSAERLKGVDSTLKIQPAKLEDSAVYLCASSLAPDYYEQYFGPGTRLTVT.

The chain combines TRBV19 with TRBJ1-2; no firm D call. The V end lost 3 bases, the J end lost 0 bases, and 8 bases lay between the germline ends. The germline V gene has CDR1 LNHDA and CDR2 SQIVND (reference sequence). This CDR3 has 14 amino acids. The CDR3 is CASSIREPNYGYTF. CDR3 DNA sequence: TGTGCCAGTAGTATCCGGGAGCCTAACTATGGCTACACCTTC.

The chain joins TRBV11-2 to TRBJ2-7; D possibly corresponds to TRBD2 (5 bases). The V and J ends lost 2 bases and 0 bases respectively, with 8 bases between them. Looked up from germline, CDR1 is SGHAT and CDR2 is FQNNGV. CDR3 size: 14 residues. For the CDR3, the DNA is TGTGCCAGCAGCTTACGGGATTACTCCTACGAGCAGTACTTC. Translated, it gives CASSLRDYSYEQYF.